The next 28 T cell receptor beta chains were all read from a single sample in a study of glioma-infiltrating T cells. The iRepertoire nested amplicon-rescue multiplex PCR amplified TCR alpha and beta CDR3s from RNA. TCRdb analysed the multiplex PCR reads with MiXCR anew, one entry per CDR3 protein. The sample lists roughly 200,000 distinct CDR3 sequences, over 40% seen once, with roughly 5.2% in the top ten. Sequencing was performed on glioma tissue, nonneoplastic brain tissue, or PBMCs (not recorded which). Receptor source: a human donor with low-grade glioma or glioblastoma, undergoing nonglioma brain surgery, or in good health (not recorded which).

The genes are TRBV6-6 and TRBJ2-1; the match to TRBD1 covers 7 bases. CDR3 size: 12 residues. The V and J ends lost 10 bases and 8 bases, in that order; junction bases with no gene match: 8. Germline-derived CDR1 and CDR2 are MNHNY and SVGAGI (reference sequence). The DNA of the CDR3 is TGTGCCAACAGGGGAGAGTACGATGAGCAGTTCTTC. Translating gives CANRGEYDEQFF.

The chain carries TRBV5-1 and TRBJ2-5; the match to TRBD2 covers 9 bases. Germline lookup yields CDR1 SGHRS and CDR2 YFSETQ. V dropped 4 bases and J dropped 2; count of bases not matched to a gene: 3. This CDR3 is 14 amino acids long. The CDR3 region is CASSEAGGQETQYF. CDR3 in DNA: TGCGCCAGCAGCGAAGCGGGAGGTCAAGAGACCCAGTACTTC. The full variable domain, its missing parts supplied by reference TRBV5-1 and TRBJ2-5, is KAGVTQTPRYLIKTRGQQVTLSCSPISGHRSVSWYQQTPGQGLQFLFEYFSETQRNKGNFPGRFSGRQFSNSRSEMNVSTLELGDSALYLCASSEAGGQETQYFGPGTRLLVL.

This clonotype was detected only a few times. This clone may be a read error of a much larger clone one base away. The V gene is TRBV20-1, the J gene TRBJ1-1; D is uncertain. Germline CDR1 reads DFQATT; CDR2 reads SNEGSKA (reference sequence). This CDR3 is built from 14 residues. In DNA, the CDR3 is TGCAGTGCTACCGGGCCCGGTGGGAACACTGAAGCTTTGTTT. Translation: CSATGPGGNTEALF.

The chain combines TRBV4-1 with TRBJ2-5; 14 positions agree with TRBD2. V lost 4 bases, J lost 4 bases, and 5 bases stayed unmatched. The CDR3 runs 16 residues. The germline CDR1 and CDR2 sequences are MGHRA and YSYEKL. CDR3 sequence: CASSPGGLAGVETQYF. DNA for the CDR3: TGCGCCAGCAGCCCGGGGGGACTAGCGGGAGTAGAGACCCAGTACTTC.

Remarks on this clonotype: This may be a read error: a much more frequent sequence differs by one nucleotide. The V gene is TRBV2, the J gene TRBJ2-1; D gene ambiguous. Germline CDR1 reads SNHLY; CDR2 reads FYNNEI. CDR3 size: 11 residues. Trimming removed 10 bases at V and 8 bases at J, with 12 bases between. CDR3 sequence reads: CATSNSYEQFF. The CDR3, as DNA: TGTGCCACCAGCAACAGCTATGAGCAGTTCTTC.

Notes on this clonotype: The junction departs from germline at one end; a sequencing error may be responsible. CDR3 protein: CASSYGREGTDTKYF. CDR3 DNA sequence: TGTGCAAGCAGTTACGGGCGGGAGGGCACAGATACGAAGTATTTT. The chain carries TRBV6-2 or TRBV6-3 and TRBJ2-3; 9 nucleotides agree with TRBD2. CDR1 and CDR2 (germline): MNHEY, SVGEGT. The CDR3 extends over 15 amino acids.

This clonotype was seen many times. This chain links TRBV3-1 with TRBJ1-2; a possible D gene is TRBD1 (6 bases). Germline CDR1 and CDR2: LGHDT and YNNKEL (reference sequence). Trimming took off 6 bases at V and 5 bases at J, with 10 bases between the two ends. The CDR3 has 12 residues. In DNA form, the CDR3 reads TGTGCCAGCAGTCTCGGACAGTATGGCTACACCTTC. The encoded protein is CASSLGQYGYTF.

V and J are TRBV20-1 and TRBJ1-2; D not resolved. CDR1 DFQATT and CDR2 SNEGSKA come from the germline V gene (reference sequence). CDR3 size: 16 residues. With 4 bases removed from V and 4 bases from J, the gap between germline ends came to 22 bases. This chain's CDR3 is CSATLLGPQRGYGYTF. CDR3 bases: TGCAGTGCTACTTTGCTGGGCCCTCAACGGGGCTATGGCTACACCTTC.

The chain combines TRBV28 with TRBJ2-7; 10 nucleotides align to TRBD2. This CDR3 comprises 13 residues. Germline CDR1 and CDR2: MDHEN and SYDVKM. The V segment lost 9 bases and the J segment 6 bases; nucleotides outside the gene matches: 8. The CDR3 DNA follows: TGTGCCAGAAGTCTAGCGGGAGTTAGCGAGCAGTACTTC. Translation: CARSLAGVSEQYF. The complete variable domain, with remaining parts taken from reference TRBV28 and TRBJ2-7, reads DVKVTQSSRYLVKRTGEKVFLECVQDMDHENMFWYRQDPGLGLRLIYFSYDVKMKEKGDIPEGYSVSREKKERFSLILESASTNQTSMYLCARSLAGVSEQYFGPGTRLTVT.

Of note for this clonotype: The junction departs from the called germline gene at one end, perhaps through a read error. J is TRBJ2-3 and V is TRBV28, with a possible D match to TRBD2 (5 bases). Germline CDR1 is MDHEN and CDR2 is SYDVKM. The CDR3 is 15 residues long. CDR3 in amino acids: CASSSGGWATDMQYF. The DNA of the CDR3 is TGTGCCAGCAGTTCTGGAGGATGGGCCACAGATATGCAGTATTTT.

There are many counts of this clonotype. The chain combines TRBV10-3 with TRBJ2-3; weak D call: TRBD1 (6 bases). CDR1 is ENHRY, CDR2 SYGVKD, per germline. This CDR3 region has 13 residues. Trimming shortened V by 6 bases and J by 4 bases, and 11 bases separated the two germline ends. CDR3 residues: CAIRQGSSDTQYF. In nucleotides, the CDR3 is TGTGCCATCAGACAGGGTTCGTCAGATACGCAGTATTTT.

There are many counts of this clonotype. The rearrangement joins TRBV11-2 to TRBJ2-5; 7 nucleotides agree with TRBD2. CDR1 is SGHAT and CDR2 is FQNNGV in the germline V gene. CDR3 length: 14 amino acids. J was trimmed by 2 bases and V by 5 bases; bases with no gene match: 5. The CDR3: CASSARTSQETQYF. The CDR3 DNA follows: TGTGCCAGCAGCGCGAGGACTAGTCAAGAGACCCAGTACTTC.

V and J are TRBV28 and TRBJ2-5; TRBD1 is a possible D gene (5 bases). The CDR3 covers 18 residues. Germline assignment: CDR1 MDHEN and CDR2 SYDVKM. V lost 5 bases and J 0 bases, leaving 22 bases between the germline ends. This chain's CDR3 is CASSTLSQGVPYQETQYF. In DNA, the CDR3 is TGTGCCAGCAGTACATTATCGCAGGGCGTCCCGTACCAAGAGACCCAGTACTTC.

V usage is TRBV2 and J usage is TRBJ2-3, with TRBD1 matching 7 bases. V lost 6 bases, J lost 0 bases, and 3 bases stayed unmatched. The CDR3 is 14 residues long. Germline CDR1 is SNHLY and CDR2 is FYNNEI. CDR3 sequence reads: CASRTGASTDTQYF. Here the CDR3 DNA reads TGTGCCAGCAGAACAGGGGCCAGCACAGATACGCAGTATTTT.

Of note for this clonotype: A much larger clone lies one base from this, so it may be a read error. DNA for the CDR3: TGCAGTGCTAGAGATTTCTCGTTGTCGGGAAGAGAAACAGATACGCAGTATTTT. Its protein product is CSARDFSLSGRETDTQYF. The chain recombines TRBV20-1 with TRBJ2-3; tentatively, D is TRBD2 (5 bases). The CDR3 has 18 amino acids. Germline CDR1 reads DFQATT; CDR2 reads SNEGSKA (reference sequence). The V gene lost 0 bases and the J gene lost 3 bases, with 22 bases spanning the gap.

This rearrangement joins TRBV29-1 to TRBJ2-1; D possibly corresponds to TRBD2 (6 bases). V gave up 6 bases and J gave up 9 bases, with 12 bases separating them. Germline V lookup: CDR1 SQVTM, CDR2 ANQGSEA. CDR3 length: 11 amino acids. CDR3 residues: CSVLGEVEQFF. As DNA, the CDR3 is TGCAGCGTCTTAGGGGAGGTTGAGCAGTTCTTC.

This clonotype turned up a few times. J is TRBJ2-3 and V is TRBV25-1, with 7 nucleotides matching TRBD1. Trimming removed 2 bases from V and 6 bases from J; junction bases left unmatched: 5. Germline V gene sequence: CDR1 MGHDK, CDR2 SYGVNS. The CDR3 runs 14 residues. The CDR3 DNA reads as TGTGCCAGCAGTGAACCGAAGGACAGGGATACGCAGTATTTT. As protein: CASSEPKDRDTQYF. Supplemented by reference TRBV25-1 and TRBJ2-3, the full variable domain reads EADIYQTPRYLVIGTGKKITLECSQTMGHDKMYWYQQDPGMELHLIHYSYGVNSTEKGDLSSESTVSRIRTEHFPLTLESARPSHTSQYLCASSEPKDRDTQYFGPGTRLTVL.

In regard to this clonotype: Possible read error: a much larger clone is one base away. The V gene is TRBV20-1, the J gene TRBJ2-3; tentative D call: TRBD2 (6 bases). Germline V gene lookup returns CDR1 DFQATT and CDR2 SNEGSKA (reference sequence). V was trimmed by 4 bases and J by 7 bases, leaving 21 bases between them. CDR3 length equals 15 residues. DNA of the CDR3: TGCAGTGCTACCCCCTTGCGGGATAGGGCCCATACGCAGTATTTT. Encoded protein: CSATPLRDRAHTQYF.

This chain joins TRBV11-1 and TRBJ2-3, with 7 bases lining up with TRBD2. CDR3 size: 16 residues. Germline lookup yields CDR1 SGHAT and CDR2 FQDESV (reference sequence). Trimming at V came to 10 bases and at J to 6 bases, leaving 19 bases not matched to a gene. The chain's CDR3 is CATSEGLPAGPDTQYF. The CDR3 DNA reads TGTGCCACTTCAGAAGGACTACCAGCGGGGCCCGATACGCAGTATTTT. Combining the CDR3 with reference TRBV11-1 and TRBJ2-3 gives the whole variable domain EAEVAQSPRYKITEKSQAVAFWCDPISGHATLYWYRQILGQGPELLVQFQDESVVDDSQLPKDRFSAERLKGVDSTLKIQPAELGDSAMYLCATSEGLPAGPDTQYFGPGTRLTVL.

The sample holds many counts of this clonotype. The CDR3 bases are TGTGCCAGCAGAAGGACTGGGGCCAACGTCCTGACTTTC. Translated, it gives CASRRTGANVLTF. V and J are TRBV28 and TRBJ2-6; no clear D gene. CDR3 length equals 13 residues. V was shortened by 6 bases and J by 2 bases, with 5 bases between the two germline ends. Germline CDR1 MDHEN, CDR2 SYDVKM.

Regarding this clonotype: This is likely a read error, given that the CDR3 carries no conserved phenylalanine or tryptophan at its end. This chain joins TRBV2 and TRBJ2-7; D ambiguous. This CDR3 comprises 13 residues. The V end was cut by 8 bases, the J end by 0 bases, with 11 bases between. The germline V gene encodes CDR1 SNHLY and CDR2 FYNNEI. The CDR3 sequence is CASGGESSYEQYI. CDR3 nucleotides: TGTGCCAGCGGTGGTGAGAGCTCCTACGAGCAGTACATC.

In this sample, this clonotype turned up many times. This rearrangement joins TRBV20-1 to TRBJ2-1; TRBD2 aligns across 11 bases. The V gene end was trimmed by 2 bases and the J gene end by 5 bases; junction bases not matched to a gene: 8. Germline values: CDR1 DFQATT, CDR2 SNEGSKA (reference sequence). There are 16 residues in the CDR3. The CDR3 coding sequence is TGCAGTGCTAGATCGATGACTAGCGGGAAAAACAATGAGCAGTTCTTC. Protein: CSARSMTSGKNNEQFF.

The V gene is TRBV7-8, the J gene TRBJ2-7; 10 nucleotides line up with TRBD2. CDR3 length: 14 amino acids. Trimming removed 3 bases from V and 4 bases from J; junction bases left unmatched: 3. From germline, CDR1 is SGHVS and CDR2 FQNEAQ. Here the CDR3 reads CASSFLAGAYEQYF. CDR3 sequence (DNA): TGTGCCAGCAGCTTTCTAGCGGGAGCTTACGAGCAGTACTTC.

As for this clonotype: A clone one base away is much larger, so this may be a read error. This CDR3 reads CASSRGTSYNGQFF. The CDR3 bases are TGTGCCAGCAGTCGGGGGACTAGCTACAATGGGCAGTTCTTC. The rearrangement joins TRBV6-1 to TRBJ2-1; 9 positions match TRBD2. The CDR3 spans 14 residues. CDR1 and CDR2 (germline): MNHNS, SASEGT.

Details on this clonotype: A much larger clonotype is one base distant, so this may be a read error. This chain connects TRBV20-1 to TRBJ2-5; D is ambiguous. CDR3 length: 10 amino acids. Trimming cost V 8 bases and J 5 bases, with 9 bases left between them. Germline V gene data show CDR1 as DFQATT and CDR2 as SNEGSKA (reference sequence). The CDR3 nucleotides are TGCAGTTCTGGTTTGGAGACCCAGTACTTC. Its translation: CSSGLETQYF.

The chain employs TRBV3-1 and TRBJ2-7; 10 nucleotides agree with TRBD2. The J segment lost 5 bases and the V segment lost 4 bases, leaving 5 bases of the junction unmatched. Germline V gene sequence: CDR1 LGHDT, CDR2 YNNKEL (reference sequence). The CDR3 is 14 amino acids. CDR3 sequence: CASSPSGRLHEQYF. The CDR3 nucleotides read TGTGCCAGCAGCCCTAGCGGGAGACTACACGAGCAGTACTTC.

Ten or more counts support this clonotype. The chain carries TRBV20-1 and TRBJ1-1; 9 nucleotides match TRBD1. CDR3 size: 15 residues. Germline CDR1 is DFQATT and CDR2 is SNEGSKA (reference sequence). With V trimmed by 5 bases and J by 0 bases, 7 bases remained unmatched. The CDR3 DNA sequence: TGCAGTGCTGTACAGGGGGCTAGGTTGAACACTGAAGCTTTCTTT. Its protein is CSAVQGARLNTEAFF.

In this sample, this clonotype turned up a few times. This chain connects TRBV5-1 to TRBJ1-2; D is ambiguous. V was trimmed by 4 bases and J by 4 bases, leaving 14 bases between them. This CDR3 has 14 residues. The germline V gene has CDR1 SGHRS and CDR2 YFSETQ. CDR3 sequence reads: CASSPPGGAYGYTF. CDR3 coding DNA: TGCGCCAGCAGCCCCCCTGGAGGCGCCTATGGCTACACCTTC.